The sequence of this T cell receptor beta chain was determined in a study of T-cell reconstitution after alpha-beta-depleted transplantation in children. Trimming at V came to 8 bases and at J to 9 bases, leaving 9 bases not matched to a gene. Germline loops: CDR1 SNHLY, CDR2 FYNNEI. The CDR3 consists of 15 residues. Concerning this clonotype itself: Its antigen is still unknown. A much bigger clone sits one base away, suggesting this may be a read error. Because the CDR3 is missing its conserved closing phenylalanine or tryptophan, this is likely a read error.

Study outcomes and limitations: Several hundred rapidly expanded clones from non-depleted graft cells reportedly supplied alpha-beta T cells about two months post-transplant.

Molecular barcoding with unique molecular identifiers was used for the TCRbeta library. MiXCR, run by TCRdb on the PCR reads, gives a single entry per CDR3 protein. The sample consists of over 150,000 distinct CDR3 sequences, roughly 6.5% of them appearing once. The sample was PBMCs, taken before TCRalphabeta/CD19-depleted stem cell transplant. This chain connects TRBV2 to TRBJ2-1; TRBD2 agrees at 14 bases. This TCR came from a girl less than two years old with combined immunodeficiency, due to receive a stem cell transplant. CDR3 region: CASYGRLAGGVEQFS. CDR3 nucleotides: TGTGCCAGCTACGGAAGACTAGCGGGAGGGGTTGAGCAGTTCTCC.